This T cell receptor (beta chain) was found in a study of identical twins. TCRdb processed the 5' RACE reads anew with MiXCR; each CDR3 protein has one entry. This sample has 400,000 to 550,000 distinct CDR3 sequences, with around 20% found just once. Germline CDR1 is MNHEY and CDR2 is SVGAGI. The CDR3 consists of 17 residues. J gave up 2 bases and V 2 bases, and 8 bases lay outside the gene matches. Separately, the same data were catalogued under a study of T cells expressing NK-cell markers.

The TCR originated in a woman between 18 and 29 years old in good health. V is TRBV6-5 and J is TRBJ2-1; 8 nucleotides align to TRBD2. The sample comprised CD4+ T cells sorted from blood. CDR3 coding DNA: TGTGCCAGCAGTTACAGACCCCCAGCGGGGGCCTACAATGAGCAGTTCTTC. This translates into CASSYRPPAGAYNEQFF.